This T cell receptor beta chain was sequenced in a study of T cell responses to AZD1222 COVID-19 vaccine. General study findings and limits: Following two doses of AZD1222, Spike-specific TCR breadth and depth rose. Clonal diversity was possibly underestimated; the donors were predominantly white British and more often female. CD4 TCRs linked to vaccination spanned spike, dominating at 160-218 and 743-854. The number of AZD1222 recipients seropositive at baseline was only five to seven.

The assay was immunoSEQ multiplex PCR, and TCRdb's table has in-frame clones only and misses some. The top ten clones hold 0.49% of a sample with about 180,000 clones, around nine tenths of them seen once. CDR1 SGHTA and CDR2 FQGNSA come from the germline V gene. The CDR3 is made up of 15 amino acids. V lost 5 bases and J lost 2; bases outside the gene matches: 8. Regarding this clone: Its antigen is undetermined.

The clonotype was recovered from an adult in good health. This rearrangement joins TRBV7-2 to TRBJ2-7; 8 bases map to TRBD2. The sample consisted of peripheral blood, taken on day 0 of AZD1222 vaccination. The DNA of the CDR3 is TGTGCCAGCAGCCTAGGTAGCGGGGCCGCCTACGAGCAGTACTTC. It translates to CASSLGSGAAYEQYF.